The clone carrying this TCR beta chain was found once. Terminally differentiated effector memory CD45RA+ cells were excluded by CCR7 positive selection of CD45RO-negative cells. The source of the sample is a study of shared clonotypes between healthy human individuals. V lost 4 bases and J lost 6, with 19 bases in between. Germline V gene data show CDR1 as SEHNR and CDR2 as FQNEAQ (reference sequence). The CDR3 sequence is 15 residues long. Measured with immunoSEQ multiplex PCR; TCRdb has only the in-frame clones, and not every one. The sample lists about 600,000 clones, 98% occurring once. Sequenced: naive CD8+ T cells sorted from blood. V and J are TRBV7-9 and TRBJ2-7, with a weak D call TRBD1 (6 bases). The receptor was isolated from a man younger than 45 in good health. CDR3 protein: CASSSLTGPAAEQYF. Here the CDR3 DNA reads TGTGCCAGCAGCTCCCTTACAGGGCCAGCTGCCGAGCAGTACTTC.